This is a list of T cell receptor beta chains from one sample in a study of blood T cell repertoires in COVID-19. The protocol was immunoSEQ multiplex PCR, while the TCRdb copy is restricted to in-frame clones and leaves out a portion. The sample consists of over 300,000 clones, more than 75% of them appearing once. Sample: peripheral blood. The origin of the receptors is a woman aged 50 to 60 with acute or convalescent COVID-19. Each CDR3 is given with its conserved first and last residue. Fields, in order: D gene, CDR3 length, clone size, J gene, V gene, CDR3 DNA, CDR3 protein. The D gene is left open where the match is weak. The listing skips clone size in some rows; elsewhere it reads once, few, many or a size class.

- 15 - TRBJ2-1 TRBV10-1 TGCGCCAGCAGACCCTGGGACTCTCACTACAATGAGCAGTTCTTC CASRPWDSHYNEQFF
- 14 - TRBJ2-7 TRBV7-9 TGTGCCAGCAGCCGGACAGTCAGCTCCTACGAGCAGTACTTC CASSRTVSSYEQYF
- 18 - TRBJ2-7 TRBV5-1 TGCGCCAGCAGCTTGGCTGTTCAGGGGCATAGGAGCTCCTACGAGCAGTACTTC CASSLAVQGHRSSYEQYF
- 11 - TRBJ1-1 TRBV20-1 TGCAGGGTGATGGGGGGCACTGAAGCTTTCTTT CRVMGGTEAFF
- 15 - TRBJ1-1 TRBV5-5 TGTGCCAGCAGCTTGGTTCCGGGTCCGTCCACTGAAGCTTTCTTT CASSLVPGPSTEAFF
TRBD2 14 - TRBJ2-7 TRBV5-1 TGCGCCAGCAGCGTAGCGGGTCTCTCCTACGAGCAGTACTTC CASSVAGLSYEQYF
TRBD2 15 few TRBJ2-2 TRBV7-3 TGTGCCAGCAGCTTGGCCGGGAGGGCCTCCGGGGAGCTGTTTTTT CASSLAGRASGELFF
- 16 - TRBJ2-2 TRBV5-8 TGTGCCAGCAGCTCTGGACGGACAGCGAACACCGGGGAGCTGTTTTTT CASSSGRTANTGELFF
TRBD2 16 - TRBJ2-3 TRBV24-1 TGTGCCACCAGTGAGAGGCTAGCGGGAGGAGTGAATACGCAGTATTTT CATSERLAGGVNTQYF
TRBD2 16 - TRBJ2-7 TRBV6-5 TGTGCCAGCAGTTACTCCCTAGCGGGAGGGTACTACGAGCAGTACTTC CASSYSLAGGYYEQYF
TRBD2 17 once TRBJ2-1 TRBV4-2 TGTGCCAGCAGCCTCTCCCTAGCGGGAGAAAGTTACAATGAGCAGTTCTTC CASSLSLAGESYNEQFF
TRBD1 17 few TRBJ2-1 TRBV7-2 TGTGCCAGCAGCTTGGACAGGCTACGGGTGCTCTACAATGAGCAGTTCTTC CASSLDRLRVLYNEQFF
TRBD1 15 - TRBJ2-4 TRBV28 TGTGCCAGCAGTTTGGGACAGGGGGCCCAAAACATTCAGTACTTC CASSLGQGAQNIQYF
- 17 - TRBJ2-4 TRBV15 TGTGCCACCAGCAGAGATCGACTCTTACTAGCCAAAAACATTCAGTACTTC CATSRDRLLLAKNIQYF
- 15 few TRBJ1-1 TRBV18 TGTGCCAGCTCACCACCGGCGGGGGTGAACACTGAAGCTTTCTTT CASSPPAGVNTEAFF
- 14 - TRBJ2-7 TRBV15 TGTGCCACCAGCAATCGATTAGAAGGGGGTGAGCAGTACTTC CATSNRLEGGEQYF
TRBD2 15 - TRBJ2-7 TRBV6-5 TGTGCCAGCAGCGTACTAGCGGGAGGGACCTACGAGCAGTACTTC CASSVLAGGTYEQYF
- 12 - TRBJ1-5 TRBV28 TGTGCCAGCACCGGGGAACATCAGCCCCAGCATTTT CASTGEHQPQHF
TRBD1 15 - TRBJ1-5 TRBV10-3 TGTGCCATCAGTGAGTCATTGGACAGGGTAGAGCCCCAGCATTTT CAISESLDRVEPQHF
TRBD2 14 - TRBJ2-7 TRBV27 TGTGCCAGCAGCAGAATCCCCGGGACTAACGAGCAGTACTTC CASSRIPGTNEQYF
- 16 few TRBJ2-3 TRBV7-3 TGTGCCAGCAGCTCAAATCCGGGACTCAGTTTTGATACGCAGTATTTT CASSSNPGLSFDTQYF
TRBD2 13 - TRBJ2-1 TRBV12-3/TRBV12-4 TGTGCCAGCACGACTAGCGGATACAATGAGCAGTTCTTC CASTTSGYNEQFF
TRBD1 15 - TRBJ1-5 TRBV6-2/TRBV6-3 TGTGCCAGCAGCGGCCGGACAGGGCCCAGTCAGCCCCAGCATTTT CASSGRTGPSQPQHF
TRBD1 14 - TRBJ2-7 TRBV3-1/TRBV3-2 TGTGCCAGCAGCCAAGTGGGACAGGACGACGAGCAGTACTTC CASSQVGQDDEQYF
- 15 - TRBJ1-1 TRBV7-9 TGTGCCAGCAGCCACCGGGACAAACCGAACACTGAAGCTTTCTTT CASSHRDKPNTEAFF
TRBD1 11 - TRBJ2-7 TRBV7-3 TGTGCCAGCAGCCAGCCGACAGGGGAGTACTTC CASSQPTGEYF
TRBD1 16 - TRBJ2-1 TRBV24-1 TGTGCCACCAGTGATACCAGGACAGGGCCGAGGAATGAGCAGTTCTTC CATSDTRTGPRNEQFF
TRBD2 19 - TRBJ2-4 TRBV19 TGTGCCAGTAGTACCTGGACTAGCGGGAGGGCCTGGGCCAAAAACATTCAGTACTTC CASSTWTSGRAWAKNIQYF
TRBD1 13 few TRBJ1-1 TRBV2 TGTGCCAGCAGAGTGACAGGGGGCACTGAAGCTTTCTTT CASRVTGGTEAFF
- 15 - TRBJ2-7 TRBV15 TGTGCCACCAGCAGAGATCTAACTAGTCCCTACGAGCAGTACTTC CATSRDLTSPYEQYF
- 15 - TRBJ2-2 TRBV28 TGTGCCAGCAGTTCCCCCGGGAGAAACACCGGGGAGCTGTTTTTT CASSSPGRNTGELFF
TRBD2 16 - TRBJ2-3 TRBV30 TGTGCCTGGAGTGGGACGCTAGCGGCTAGCACAGATACGCAGTATTTT CAWSGTLAASTDTQYF
- 14 - TRBJ2-7 TRBV21-1 TGTGCCAGCCCAACAGGGTTTAGTGGTTACGAGCAGTACTTC CASPTGFSGYEQYF